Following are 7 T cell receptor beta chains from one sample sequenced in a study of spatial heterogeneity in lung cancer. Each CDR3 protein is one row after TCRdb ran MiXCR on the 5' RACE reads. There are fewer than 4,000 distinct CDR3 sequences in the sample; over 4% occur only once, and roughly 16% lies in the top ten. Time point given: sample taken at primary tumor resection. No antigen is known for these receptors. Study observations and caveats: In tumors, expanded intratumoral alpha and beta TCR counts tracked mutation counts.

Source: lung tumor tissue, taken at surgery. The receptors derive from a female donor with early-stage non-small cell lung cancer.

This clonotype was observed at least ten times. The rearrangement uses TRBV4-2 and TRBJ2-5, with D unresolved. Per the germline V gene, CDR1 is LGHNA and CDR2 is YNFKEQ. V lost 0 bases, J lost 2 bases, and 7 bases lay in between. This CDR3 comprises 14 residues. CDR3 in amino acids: CASSQDQIQETQYF. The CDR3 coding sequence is TGTGCCAGCAGCCAAGATCAGATACAAGAGACCCAGTACTTC.

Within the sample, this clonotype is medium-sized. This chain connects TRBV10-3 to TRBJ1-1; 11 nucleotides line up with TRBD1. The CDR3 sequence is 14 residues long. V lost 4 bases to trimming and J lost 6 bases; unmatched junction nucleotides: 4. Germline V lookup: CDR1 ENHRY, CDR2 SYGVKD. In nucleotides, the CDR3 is TGTGCCATCAGTGCCGGGACAGGGGGACCTGAAGCTTTCTTT. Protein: CAISAGTGGPEAFF.

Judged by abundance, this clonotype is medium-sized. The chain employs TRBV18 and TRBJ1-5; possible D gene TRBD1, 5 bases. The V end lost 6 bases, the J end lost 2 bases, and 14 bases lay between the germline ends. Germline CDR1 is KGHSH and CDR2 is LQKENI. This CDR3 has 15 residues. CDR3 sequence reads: CASSPGGSRNQPQHF. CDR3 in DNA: TGTGCCAGCTCTCCTGGGGGGAGTCGCAATCAGCCCCAGCATTTT. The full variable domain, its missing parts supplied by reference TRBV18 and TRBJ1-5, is NAGVMQNPRHLVRRRGQEARLRCSPMKGHSHVYWYRQLPEEGLKFMVYLQKENIIDESGMPKERFSAEFPKEGPSILRIQQVVRGDSAAYFCASSPGGSRNQPQHFGDGTRLSIL.

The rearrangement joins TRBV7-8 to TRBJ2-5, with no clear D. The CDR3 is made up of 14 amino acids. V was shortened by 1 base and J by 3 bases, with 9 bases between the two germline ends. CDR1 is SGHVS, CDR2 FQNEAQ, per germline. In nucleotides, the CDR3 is TGTGCCAGCAGCTTAGGACGTGTGGAAGAGACCCAGTACTTC. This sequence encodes CASSLGRVEETQYF.

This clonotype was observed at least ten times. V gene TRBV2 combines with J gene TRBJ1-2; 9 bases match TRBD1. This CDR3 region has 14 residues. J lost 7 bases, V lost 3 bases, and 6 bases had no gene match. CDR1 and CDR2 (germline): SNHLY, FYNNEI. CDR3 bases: TGTGCCAGCAGTGAGGGGACAGGGATTGGTGGCTACACCTTC. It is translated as CASSEGTGIGGYTF.

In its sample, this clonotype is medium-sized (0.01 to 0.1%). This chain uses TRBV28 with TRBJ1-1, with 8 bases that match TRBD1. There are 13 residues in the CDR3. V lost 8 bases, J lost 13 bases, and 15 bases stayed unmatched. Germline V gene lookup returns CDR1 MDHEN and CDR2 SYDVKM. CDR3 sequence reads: CASGRQGAAWDFF. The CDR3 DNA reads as TGTGCCAGCGGGAGGCAGGGGGCGGCGTGGGATTTCTTT.

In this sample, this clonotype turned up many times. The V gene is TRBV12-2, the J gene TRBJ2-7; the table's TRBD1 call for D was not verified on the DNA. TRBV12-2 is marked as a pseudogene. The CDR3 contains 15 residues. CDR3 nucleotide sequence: TGTGCAAGTCGCTTAGAACCGGACAGGGGAAACGAGCAGTACTTC. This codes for CASRLEPDRGNEQYF.